Below, 15 T cell receptor beta chains from the same sample are listed, as sequenced in a study of blood T cells in healthy people across ages. Alongside a J-beta primer mix, a sample-barcoded 5' primer served in a second PCR lasting roughly 7 to 11 cycles. MiXCR was run by TCRdb on the 5' RACE reads, yielding one entry per CDR3 protein. The data show around 520,000 distinct CDR3 sequences, about 26% seen once. This same sample was also taken into another study, of T cells of mothers and their children.

Sample: blood. These TCRs come from a boy aged 2-15 years in good health.

Only a few counts were recorded for this clonotype. CDR3 nucleotides: TGTGCCAGCAGTTACTCGGATAGCACAGATACGCAGTATTTT. Its translation is CASSYSDSTDTQYF. The V call is TRBV6-2 or TRBV6-3, the J call TRBJ2-3; no clear D. The CDR3 is 14 amino acids. Per the germline V gene, CDR1 is MNHEY and CDR2 is SVGEGT. V lost 0 bases, J lost 0 bases, and 4 bases lay in between.

This clonotype was observed a few times. J is TRBJ1-5 and V is TRBV2; TRBD1 matches 8 bases. CDR1 is SNHLY, CDR2 FYNNEI, per germline. This CDR3 is 14 amino acids long. V lost 3 bases, J lost 4 bases, and 2 bases stayed unmatched. The DNA for the CDR3 is TGTGCCAGCAGTGACGACAGGGGAAATCAGCCCCAGCATTTT. Its protein product is CASSDDRGNQPQHF.

This clonotype was seen more than once but under ten times. The chain recombines TRBV12-5 with TRBJ2-5; possible D gene TRBD2, 5 bases. The CDR3 is made up of 17 amino acids. V was shortened by 0 bases and J by 2 bases, with 16 bases between the two germline ends. CDR1 is LGHNT and CDR2 is FRNRAP in the germline V gene. The DNA for the CDR3 is TGTGCTAGTGGTTTGGTACCAACCCGAGGGCCTCAAGAGACCCAGTACTTC. It yields the protein CASGLVPTRGPQETQYF.

The V gene is TRBV27, the J gene TRBJ1-2; tentatively, D is TRBD1 (5 bases). CDR1 is MNHEY and CDR2 is SMNVEV in the germline V gene (reference sequence). The CDR3 covers 14 residues. V was shortened by 6 bases and J by 4 bases, with 15 bases between the two germline ends. CDR3 sequence (DNA): TGTGCCAGCAGGCAGGGCCTTGCGGGCTATGGCTACACCTTC. Residues: CASRQGLAGYGYTF.

Only a few counts were recorded for this clonotype. The V gene is TRBV7-2, the J gene TRBJ1-5, with D perhaps matching TRBD1 (6 bases). The germline V gene has CDR1 SGHTA and CDR2 FQGNSA. The CDR3 covers 15 residues. Trimming removed 3 bases at V and 4 bases at J, with 13 bases between. The CDR3 loop is CASSFAGGFNQPQHF. The CDR3 DNA sequence: TGTGCCAGCAGCTTCGCTGGGGGCTTTAATCAGCCCCAGCATTTT. Together with reference TRBV7-2 and TRBJ1-5, the CDR3 gives the full variable domain: GAGVSQSPSNKVTEKGKDVELRCDPISGHTALYWYRQSLGQGLEFLIYFQGNSAPDKSGLPSDRFSAERTGGSVSTLTIQRTQQEDSAVYLCASSFAGGFNQPQHFGDGTRLSIL.

For this clonotype: At one of its ends the junction is not consistent with the germline gene, which may arise from a read error. V and J are TRBV28 and TRBJ2-3; D is uncertain. Germline V gives CDR1 MDHEN, CDR2 SYDVKM. The CDR3 runs 13 residues. As DNA, the CDR3 is TGTGCCAGCAATTTATCCCCATCAGATACGCAGTATTTT. Protein sequence: CASNLSPSDTQYF. The full variable domain, with the rest looked up from reference TRBV28 and TRBJ2-3, is DVKVTQSSRYLVKRTGEKVFLECVQDMDHENMFWYRQDPGLGLRLIYFSYDVKMKEKGDIPEGYSVSREKKERFSLILESASTNQTSMYLCASNLSPSDTQYFGPGTRLTVL.

This clonotype occurred once. The junction departs from the called germline gene at one end, perhaps through a read error. This chain joins TRBV7-2 and TRBJ1-2, with no clear D. The CDR3 is made up of 13 amino acids. Looked up from germline, CDR1 is SGHTA and CDR2 is FQGNSA. CDR3 residues: CASSQDRGYGCTF. CDR3 sequence (DNA): TGTGCCAGCAGCCAGGACCGAGGCTATGGCTGCACCTTC.

The rearrangement joins TRBV6-5 to TRBJ2-1; possible D gene TRBD2, 6 bases. Trimming shortened V by 0 bases and J by 7 bases, and 16 bases separated the two germline ends. Germline CDR1 and CDR2: MNHEY and SVGAGI. This CDR3 has 16 amino acids. CDR3 in DNA: TGTGCCAGCAGTTACTCGAAAGGGCGGGAATGGAATGAGCAGTTCTTC. Residues: CASSYSKGREWNEQFF.

V is TRBV19 and J is TRBJ2-1; 9 bases match TRBD2. The CDR3 has 16 residues. Germline V gene sequence: CDR1 LNHDA, CDR2 SQIVND (reference sequence). J lost 2 bases, V lost 3 bases, and 5 bases had no gene match. In nucleotides, the CDR3 is TGTGCCAGTAGTATCGGCGGGAGGGCCACCTACAATGAGCAGTTCTTC. Protein product: CASSIGGRATYNEQFF.

V usage is TRBV5-1 and J usage is TRBJ2-7; D remains unclear. This CDR3 region has 13 residues. Germline CDR1 and CDR2: SGHRS and YFSETQ. V dropped 0 bases and J dropped 3 bases, with 7 bases sitting between them. The CDR3 DNA sequence: TGCGCCAGCAGCTTGGATAGATACTACGAGCAGTACTTC. Translated, it gives CASSLDRYYEQYF.

This rearrangement joins TRBV11-1 to TRBJ2-4; 8 bases map to TRBD1. V shed 2 bases, J shed 0 bases, and the junction held 0 bases outside the gene matches. Per germline, CDR1 SGHAT and CDR2 FQDESV (reference sequence). The CDR3 has 15 amino acids. The CDR3 nucleotides read TGTGCCAGCAGCTTACAGGGGGCAGCCAAAAACATTCAGTACTTC. This codes for CASSLQGAAKNIQYF.

This chain links TRBV11-2 with TRBJ2-5, with D unclear. The CDR3 is 15 residues long. V was shortened by 6 bases and J by 5 bases, with 19 bases between the two germline ends. Germline CDR1 reads SGHAT; CDR2 reads FQNNGV. The CDR3 bases are TGTGCCAGCAGGCCCGGGTCTTGGATGTTTGAGACCCAGTACTTC. Amino acid sequence: CASRPGSWMFETQYF.

This sequence joins TRBV6-4 and TRBJ1-4; 8 bases align to TRBD1. J was trimmed by 3 bases and V by 6 bases; bases with no gene match: 6. CDR1 and CDR2 (germline): MRHNA, SNTAGT. The CDR3 totals 15 residues. CDR3 sequence reads: CASSRNRGANEKLFF. In nucleotides, the CDR3 is TGTGCCAGCAGCCGGAACAGGGGGGCTAATGAAAAACTGTTTTTT.

This clonotype was detected a few times. The chain combines TRBV27 with TRBJ2-4, with 9 bases that match TRBD2. The CDR3 covers 15 residues. The V and J ends lost 4 bases and 5 bases, in that order; junction bases with no gene match: 6. Germline CDR1 MNHEY, CDR2 SMNVEV (reference sequence). This CDR3 reads CASSSLAGWENIQYF. In nucleotides, the CDR3 is TGTGCCAGCAGTTCCCTAGCGGGATGGGAAAACATTCAGTACTTC.

This clonotype came up a few times. The chain joins TRBV2 to TRBJ2-1; D remains unclear. The last part of the DNA fits TRBJ2-7 better; the J call may be wrong. This CDR3 is 14 amino acids long. The germline V gene encodes CDR1 SNHLY and CDR2 FYNNEI. CDR3 residues: CASHEPRSSREQYF. The CDR3 nucleotides read TGTGCCAGCCACGAACCAAGATCTAGTCGCGAGCAGTACTTC.